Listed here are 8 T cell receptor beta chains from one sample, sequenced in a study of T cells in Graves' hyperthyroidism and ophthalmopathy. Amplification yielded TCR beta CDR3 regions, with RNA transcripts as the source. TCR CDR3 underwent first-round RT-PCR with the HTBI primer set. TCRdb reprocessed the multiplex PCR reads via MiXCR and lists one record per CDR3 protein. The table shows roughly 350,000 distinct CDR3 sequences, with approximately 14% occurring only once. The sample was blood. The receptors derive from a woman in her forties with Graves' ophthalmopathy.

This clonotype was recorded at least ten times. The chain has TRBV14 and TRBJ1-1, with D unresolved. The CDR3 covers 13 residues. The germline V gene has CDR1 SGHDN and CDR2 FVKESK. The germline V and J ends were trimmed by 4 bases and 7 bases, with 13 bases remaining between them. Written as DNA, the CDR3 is TGTGCCAGCAGCCCCTTCACGGCCGGTGAAGCTTTCTTT. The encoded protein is CASSPFTAGEAFF.

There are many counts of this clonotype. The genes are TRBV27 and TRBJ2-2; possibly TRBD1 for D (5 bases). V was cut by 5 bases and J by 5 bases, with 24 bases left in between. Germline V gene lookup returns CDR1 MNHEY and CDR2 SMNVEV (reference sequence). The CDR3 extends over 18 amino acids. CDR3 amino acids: CASSVQPDRAGPTGELFF. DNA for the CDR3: TGTGCCAGCAGTGTCCAGCCCGATCGGGCAGGGCCAACCGGGGAGCTGTTTTTT.

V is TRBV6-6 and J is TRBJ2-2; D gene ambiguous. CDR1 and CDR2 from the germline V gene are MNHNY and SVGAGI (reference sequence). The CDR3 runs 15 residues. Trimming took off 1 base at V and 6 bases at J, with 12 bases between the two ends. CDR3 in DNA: TGTGCCAGCAGTTACTTTGACGGACCTTCCGGGGAGCTGTTTTTT. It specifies CASSYFDGPSGELFF.

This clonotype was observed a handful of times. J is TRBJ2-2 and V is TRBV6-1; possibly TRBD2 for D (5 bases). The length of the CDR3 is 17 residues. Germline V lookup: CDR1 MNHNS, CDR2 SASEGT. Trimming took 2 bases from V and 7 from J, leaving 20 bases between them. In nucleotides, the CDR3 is TGTGCCAGCAGTGAAAAGAGGGCAGTCCTTACCGGCGGGGAGCTGTTTTTT. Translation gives CASSEKRAVLTGGELFF.

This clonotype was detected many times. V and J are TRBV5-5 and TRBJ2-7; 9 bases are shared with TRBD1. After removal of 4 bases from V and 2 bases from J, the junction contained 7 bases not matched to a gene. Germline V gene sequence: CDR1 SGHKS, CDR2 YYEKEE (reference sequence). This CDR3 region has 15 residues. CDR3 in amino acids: CASSQTGGFAYEQYF. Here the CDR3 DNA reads TGTGCCAGCAGCCAAACAGGGGGCTTCGCCTACGAGCAGTACTTC.

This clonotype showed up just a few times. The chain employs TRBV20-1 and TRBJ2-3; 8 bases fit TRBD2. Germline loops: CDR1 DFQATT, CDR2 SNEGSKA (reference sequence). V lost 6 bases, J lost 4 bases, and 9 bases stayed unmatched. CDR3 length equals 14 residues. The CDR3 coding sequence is TGCAGTGCCCCAGAGACTAGCGTCGCAGATACGCAGTATTTT. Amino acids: CSAPETSVADTQYF.

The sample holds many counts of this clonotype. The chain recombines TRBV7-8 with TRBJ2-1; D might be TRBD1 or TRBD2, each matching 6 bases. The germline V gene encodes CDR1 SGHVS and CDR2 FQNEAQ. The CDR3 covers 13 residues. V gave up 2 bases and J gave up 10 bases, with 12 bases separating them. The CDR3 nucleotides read TGTGCCAGCAGCTTATTGGGGGGCGGCGAGCAGTTCTTC. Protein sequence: CASSLLGGGEQFF. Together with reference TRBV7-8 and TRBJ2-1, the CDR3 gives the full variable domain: GAGVSQSPRYKVAKRGQDVALRCDPISGHVSLFWYQQALGQGPEFLTYFQNEAQLDKSGLPSDRFFAERPEGSVSTLKIQRTQQEDSAVYLCASSLLGGGEQFFGPGTRLTVL.

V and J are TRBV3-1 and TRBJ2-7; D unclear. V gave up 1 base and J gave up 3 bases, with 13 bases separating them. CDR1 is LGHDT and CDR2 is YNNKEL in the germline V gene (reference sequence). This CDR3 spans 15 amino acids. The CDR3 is CASSQGEFFIYEQYF. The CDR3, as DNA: TGTGCCAGCAGCCAAGGGGAATTTTTTATCTACGAGCAGTACTTC.